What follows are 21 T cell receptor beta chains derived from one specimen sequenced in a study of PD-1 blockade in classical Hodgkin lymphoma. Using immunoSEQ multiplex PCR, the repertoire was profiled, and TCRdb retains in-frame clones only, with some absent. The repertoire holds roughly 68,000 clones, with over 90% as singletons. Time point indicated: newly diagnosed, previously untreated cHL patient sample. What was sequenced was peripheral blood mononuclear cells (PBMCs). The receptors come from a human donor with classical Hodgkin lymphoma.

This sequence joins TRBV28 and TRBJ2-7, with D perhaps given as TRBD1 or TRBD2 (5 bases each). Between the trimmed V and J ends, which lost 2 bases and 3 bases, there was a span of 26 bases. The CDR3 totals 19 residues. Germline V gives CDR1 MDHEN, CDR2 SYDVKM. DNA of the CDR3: TGTGCCAGCAGTTTAGTCTTTGTCATCACCGGGACGGATAACTACGAGCAGTACTTC. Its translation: CASSLVFVITGTDNYEQYF.

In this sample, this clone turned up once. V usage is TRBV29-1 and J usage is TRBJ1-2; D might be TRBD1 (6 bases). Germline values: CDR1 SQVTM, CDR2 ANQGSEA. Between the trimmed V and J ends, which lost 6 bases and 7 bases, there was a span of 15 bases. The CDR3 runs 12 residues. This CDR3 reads CSVSIQGFGYTF. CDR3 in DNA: TGCAGCGTCTCGATACAGGGCTTTGGCTACACCTTC.

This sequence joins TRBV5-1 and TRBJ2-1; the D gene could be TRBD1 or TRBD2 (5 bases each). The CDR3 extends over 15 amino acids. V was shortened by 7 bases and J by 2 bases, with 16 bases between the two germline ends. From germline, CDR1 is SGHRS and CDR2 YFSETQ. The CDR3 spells CASSPGLTAYNEQFF. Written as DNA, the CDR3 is TGCGCCAGCTCCCCGGGGCTTACGGCCTACAATGAGCAGTTCTTC. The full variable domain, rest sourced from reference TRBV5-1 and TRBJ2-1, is KAGVTQTPRYLIKTRGQQVTLSCSPISGHRSVSWYQQTPGQGLQFLFEYFSETQRNKGNFPGRFSGRQFSNSRSEMNVSTLELGDSALYLCASSPGLTAYNEQFFGPGTRLTVL.

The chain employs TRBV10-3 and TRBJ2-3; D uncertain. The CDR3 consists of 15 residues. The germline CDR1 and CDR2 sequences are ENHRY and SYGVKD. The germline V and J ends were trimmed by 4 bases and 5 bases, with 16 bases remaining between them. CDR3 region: CAISGSARGRDTQYF. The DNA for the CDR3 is TGTGCCATCAGTGGGTCCGCCCGCGGCCGAGATACGCAGTATTTT.

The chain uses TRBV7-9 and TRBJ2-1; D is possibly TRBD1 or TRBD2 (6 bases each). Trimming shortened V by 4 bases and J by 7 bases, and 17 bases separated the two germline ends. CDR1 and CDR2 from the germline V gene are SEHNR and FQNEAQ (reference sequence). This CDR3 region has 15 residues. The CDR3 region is CASSSRLWRGNEQFF. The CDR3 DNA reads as TGTGCCAGCAGCTCCCGGTTGTGGAGGGGGAATGAGCAGTTCTTC.

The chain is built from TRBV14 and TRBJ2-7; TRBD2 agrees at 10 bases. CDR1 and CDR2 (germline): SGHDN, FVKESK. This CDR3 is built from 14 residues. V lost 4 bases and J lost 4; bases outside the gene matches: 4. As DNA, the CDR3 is TGTGCCAGCAGCCGAGCGGGAGGGAGGTACGAGCAGTACTTC. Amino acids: CASSRAGGRYEQYF.

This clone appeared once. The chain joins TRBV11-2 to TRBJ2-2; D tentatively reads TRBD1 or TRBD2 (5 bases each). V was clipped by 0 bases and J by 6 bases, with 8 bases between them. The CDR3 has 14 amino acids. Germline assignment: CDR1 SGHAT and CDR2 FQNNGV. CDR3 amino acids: CASSLESGPGELFF. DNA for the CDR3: TGTGCCAGCAGCTTAGAATCGGGGCCCGGGGAGCTGTTTTTT. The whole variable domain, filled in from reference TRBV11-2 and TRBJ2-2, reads EAGVAQSPRYKIIEKRQSVAFWCNPISGHATLYWYQQILGQGPKLLIQFQNNGVVDDSQLPKDRFSAERLKGVDSTLKIQPAKLEDSAVYLCASSLESGPGELFFGEGSRLTVL.

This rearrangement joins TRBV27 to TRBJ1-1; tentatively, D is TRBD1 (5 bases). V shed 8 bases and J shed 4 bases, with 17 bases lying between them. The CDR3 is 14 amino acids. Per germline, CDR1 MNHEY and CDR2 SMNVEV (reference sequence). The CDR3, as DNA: TGTGCCAGCTCAAAGATCGGGGGGGTCACTGAAGCTTTCTTT. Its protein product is CASSKIGGVTEAFF.

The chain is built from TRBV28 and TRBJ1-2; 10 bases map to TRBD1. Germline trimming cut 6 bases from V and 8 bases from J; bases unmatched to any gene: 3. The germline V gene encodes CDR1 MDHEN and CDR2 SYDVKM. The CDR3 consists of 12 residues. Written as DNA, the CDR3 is TGTGCCAGCAGGGACAGGGGGTCGGGCTACACCTTC. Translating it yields CASRDRGSGYTF.

CDR3 protein: CASSVESRREGAFF. The CDR3, as DNA: TGTGCCAGCAGCGTAGAAAGTCGCAGGGAGGGCGCTTTCTTT. The V gene is TRBV9, the J gene TRBJ1-1; D might be TRBD1 (5 bases). Germline CDR1 is SGDLS and CDR2 is YYNGEE. This CDR3 spans 14 amino acids. V was shortened by 0 bases and J by 11 bases, with 17 bases between the two germline ends. The entire variable domain, with the rest obtained from reference TRBV9 and TRBJ1-1, is as follows: DSGVTQTPKHLITATGQRVTLRCSPRSGDLSVYWYQQSLDQGLQFLIQYYNGEERAKGNILERFSAQQFPDLHSELNLSSLELGDSALYFCASSVESRREGAFFGQGTRLTVV.

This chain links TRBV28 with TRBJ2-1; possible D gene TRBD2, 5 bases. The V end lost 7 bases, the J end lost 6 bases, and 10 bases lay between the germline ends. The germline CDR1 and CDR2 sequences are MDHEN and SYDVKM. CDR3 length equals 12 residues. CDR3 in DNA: TGTGCCAGCAAGGAGGCGGGCAATGAGCAGTTCTTC. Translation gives CASKEAGNEQFF.

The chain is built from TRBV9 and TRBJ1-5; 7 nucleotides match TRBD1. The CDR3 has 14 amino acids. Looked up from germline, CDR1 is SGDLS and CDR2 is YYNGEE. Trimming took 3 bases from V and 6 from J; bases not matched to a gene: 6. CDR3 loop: CASSAGQASQPQHF. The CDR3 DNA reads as TGTGCCAGCAGCGCTGGACAGGCCAGTCAGCCCCAGCATTTT.

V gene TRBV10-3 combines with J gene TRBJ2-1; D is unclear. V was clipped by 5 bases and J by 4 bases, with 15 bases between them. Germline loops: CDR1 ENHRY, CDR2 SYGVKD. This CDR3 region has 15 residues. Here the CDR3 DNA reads TGTGCCATCAGTCCGCAGCGCCTCTTTTACAATGAGCAGTTCTTC. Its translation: CAISPQRLFYNEQFF.

The DNA of the CDR3 is TGTGCCAGCAGCTTAGTATCCACGGAGACCCAGTACTTC. Residues: CASSLVSTETQYF. The chain carries TRBV7-9 and TRBJ2-5; no clear D gene. The CDR3 is 13 amino acids. Trimming left V 1 base short and J 5 bases short, with 8 bases between. The germline V gene encodes CDR1 SEHNR and CDR2 FQNEAQ (reference sequence).

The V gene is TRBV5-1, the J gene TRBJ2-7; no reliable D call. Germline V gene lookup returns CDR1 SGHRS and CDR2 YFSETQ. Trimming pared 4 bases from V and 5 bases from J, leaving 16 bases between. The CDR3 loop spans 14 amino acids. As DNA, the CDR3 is TGCGCCAGCAGCCGTCCGGCCCTAAAGAACGAGCAGTACTTC. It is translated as CASSRPALKNEQYF.

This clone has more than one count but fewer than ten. Written as DNA, the CDR3 is TGTGCCAGTAGTTGGGGGGTTTCACCCCTCCACTTT. Its protein product is CASSWGVSPLHF. V and J are TRBV19 and TRBJ1-6; D perhaps matches TRBD1 (5 bases). Deletions cut 5 bases from V and 9 bases from J, with 8 bases between. Germline CDR1 LNHDA, CDR2 SQIVND (reference sequence). The CDR3 sequence is 12 residues long.

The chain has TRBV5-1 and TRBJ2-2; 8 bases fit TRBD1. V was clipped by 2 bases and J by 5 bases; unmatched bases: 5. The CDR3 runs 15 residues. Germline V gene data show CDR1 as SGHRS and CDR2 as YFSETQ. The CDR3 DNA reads TGCGCCAGCAGCTTAGACAGGGGATGGACCGGGGAGCTGTTTTTT. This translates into CASSLDRGWTGELFF.

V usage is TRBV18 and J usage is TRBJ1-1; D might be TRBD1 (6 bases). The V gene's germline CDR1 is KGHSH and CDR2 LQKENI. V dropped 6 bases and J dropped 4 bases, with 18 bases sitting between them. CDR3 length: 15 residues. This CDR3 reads CASSPYHRDATEAFF. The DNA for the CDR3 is TGTGCCAGCTCGCCTTACCACAGGGATGCCACTGAAGCTTTCTTT. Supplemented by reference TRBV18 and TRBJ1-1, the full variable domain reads NAGVMQNPRHLVRRRGQEARLRCSPMKGHSHVYWYRQLPEEGLKFMVYLQKENIIDESGMPKERFSAEFPKEGPSILRIQQVVRGDSAAYFCASSPYHRDATEAFFGQGTRLTVV.

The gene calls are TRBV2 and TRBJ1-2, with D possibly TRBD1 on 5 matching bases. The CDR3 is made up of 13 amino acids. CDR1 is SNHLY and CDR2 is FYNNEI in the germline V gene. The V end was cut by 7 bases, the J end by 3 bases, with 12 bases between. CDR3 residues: CASTARGYYGYTF. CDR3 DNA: TGTGCCAGCACCGCCCGGGGGTACTATGGCTACACCTTC.

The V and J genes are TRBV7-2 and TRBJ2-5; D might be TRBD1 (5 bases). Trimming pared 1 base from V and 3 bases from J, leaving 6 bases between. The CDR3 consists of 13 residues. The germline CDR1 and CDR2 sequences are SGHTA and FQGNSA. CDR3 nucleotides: TGTGCCAGCAGCTTAGGACAGAAAGAGACCCAGTACTTC. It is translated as CASSLGQKETQYF.

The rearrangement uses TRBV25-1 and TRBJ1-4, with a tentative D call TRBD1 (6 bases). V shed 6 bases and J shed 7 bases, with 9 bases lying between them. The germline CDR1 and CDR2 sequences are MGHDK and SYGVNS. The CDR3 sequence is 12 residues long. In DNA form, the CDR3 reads TGTGCCAGCAGAGGGGGAGTTGAAAAACTGTTTTTT. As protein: CASRGGVEKLFF.